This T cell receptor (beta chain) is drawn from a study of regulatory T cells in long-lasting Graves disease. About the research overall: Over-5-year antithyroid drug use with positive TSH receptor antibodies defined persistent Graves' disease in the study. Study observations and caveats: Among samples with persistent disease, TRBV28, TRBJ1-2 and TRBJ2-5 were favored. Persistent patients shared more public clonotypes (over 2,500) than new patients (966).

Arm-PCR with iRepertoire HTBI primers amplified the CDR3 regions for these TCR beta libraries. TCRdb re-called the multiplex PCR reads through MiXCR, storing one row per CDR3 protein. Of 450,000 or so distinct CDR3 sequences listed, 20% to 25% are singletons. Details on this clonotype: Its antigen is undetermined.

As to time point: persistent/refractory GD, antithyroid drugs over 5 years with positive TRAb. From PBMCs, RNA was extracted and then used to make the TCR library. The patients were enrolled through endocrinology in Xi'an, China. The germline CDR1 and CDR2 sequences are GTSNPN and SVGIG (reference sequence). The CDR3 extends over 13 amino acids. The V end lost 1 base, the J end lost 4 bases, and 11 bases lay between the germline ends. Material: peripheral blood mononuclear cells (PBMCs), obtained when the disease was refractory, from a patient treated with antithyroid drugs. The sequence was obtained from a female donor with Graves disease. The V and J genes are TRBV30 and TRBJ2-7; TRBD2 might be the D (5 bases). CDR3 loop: CAWSEDYSYEQYF. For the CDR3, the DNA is TGTGCCTGGAGTGAAGACTACTCTTACGAGCAGTACTTC. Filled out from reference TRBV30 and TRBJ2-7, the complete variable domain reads SQTIHQWPATLVQPVGSPLSLECTVEGTSNPNLYWYRQAAGRGLQLLFYSVGIGQISSEVPQNLSASRPQDRQFILSSKKLLLSDSGFYLCAWSEDYSYEQYFGPGTRLTVT.